The 12 T cell receptor beta chains reported below all come from one sample, sequenced in a study of metastatic and nonmetastatic thyroid tumors. All patients were untreated before thyroid surgery. TCRdb reprocessed the PCR reads using MiXCR. The table shows about 34,000 clones, with less than 40% occurring only once. The sample was tumor tissue. Every receptor here comes from a female donor with papillary thyroid cancer or a benign thyroid nodule (not recorded which). Some clones in this sample may be carry-over from other donors' samples.

The rearrangement links TRBV6-2 or TRBV6-3 to TRBJ2-7; weak D call: TRBD1 (6 bases). The CDR3 spans 15 residues. The V gene lost 2 bases and the J gene lost 0 bases, with 11 bases spanning the gap. The germline gives CDR1 MNHEY, CDR2 SVGEGT. The CDR3 DNA follows: TGTGCCAGCAGTTACCCGACAGGCCGCTCCTACGAGCAGTACTTC. Its translation: CASSYPTGRSYEQYF.

This clone was picked up a small number of times. This sequence joins TRBV19 and TRBJ2-7, with 8 bases matching TRBD1. The trim removed 3 bases at V and 5 bases at J, leaving 6 bases unmatched. This CDR3 contains 14 residues. Germline-derived CDR1 and CDR2 are LNHDA and SQIVND (reference sequence). This CDR3 is CASSIGAGGNEQYF. The CDR3 DNA sequence: TGTGCCAGTAGTATTGGGGCAGGGGGCAACGAGCAGTACTTC.

The chain has TRBV5-1 and TRBJ2-1; TRBD2 aligns across 10 bases. This CDR3 is built from 17 residues. From germline, CDR1 is SGHRS and CDR2 YFSETQ. V was clipped by 0 bases and J by 6 bases; unmatched bases: 9. The CDR3 sequence is CASSLEALAGTSNEQFF. The CDR3 DNA follows: TGCGCCAGCAGCTTGGAAGCACTAGCGGGAACGTCCAATGAGCAGTTCTTC.

Remarks on this clone: This same CDR3 is encoded by further DNA sequences in the sample. The V call is TRBV5-1, the J call TRBJ2-7, with 10 bases identical to TRBD1. The germline V gene has CDR1 SGHRS and CDR2 YFSETQ. With 3 bases clipped from V and 1 base from J, the junction kept 4 bases outside the gene matches. CDR3 length equals 15 residues. The chain's CDR3 is CASSSRQGASYEQYF. The CDR3 DNA is TGCGCCAGCAGCTCCAGACAGGGGGCATCCTACGAGCAGTACTTC. Variable domain in full (rest from reference TRBV5-1 and TRBJ2-7): KAGVTQTPRYLIKTRGQQVTLSCSPISGHRSVSWYQQTPGQGLQFLFEYFSETQRNKGNFPGRFSGRQFSNSRSEMNVSTLELGDSALYLCASSSRQGASYEQYFGPGTRLTVT.

This clone showed up just a few times. This chain links TRBV6-4 with TRBJ2-2, with TRBD2 matching over 7 bases. From germline, CDR1 is MRHNA and CDR2 SNTAGT. The ends lost 3 bases at V and 7 bases at J; junction bases unmatched: 8. The CDR3 runs 15 residues. In DNA form, the CDR3 reads TGTGCCAGCAGTGAGGTGGCGGGAGCGGTCGGGGAGCTGTTTTTT. This codes for CASSEVAGAVGELFF.

The V gene is TRBV11-3, the J gene TRBJ2-7, with TRBD1 identical over 7 bases. Germline CDR1 reads SGHNT; CDR2 reads YENEEA. With V trimmed by 5 bases and J by 6 bases, 10 bases remained unmatched. The CDR3 spans 14 residues. As DNA, the CDR3 is TGTGCCAGCAGCCCCGGGACAGCATGGGGCGAGCAGTACTTC. This sequence encodes CASSPGTAWGEQYF. Full variable domain (rest looked up from reference TRBV11-3 and TRBJ2-7): EAGVVQSPRYKIIEKKQPVAFWCNPISGHNTLYWYLQNLGQGPELLIRYENEEAVDDSQLPKDRFSAERLKGVDSTLKIQPAELGDSAVYLCASSPGTAWGEQYFGPGTRLTVT.

This clone came up a few times. The chain has TRBV6-5 and TRBJ1-1, with D possibly TRBD1 on 6 matching bases. The V end lost 0 bases, the J end lost 10 bases, and 18 bases lay between the germline ends. The CDR3 extends over 15 amino acids. From germline, CDR1 is MNHEY and CDR2 SVGAGI. The CDR3 protein is CASSYSMTGRNGAFF. CDR3 DNA sequence: TGTGCCAGCAGTTACTCAATGACAGGTAGGAACGGAGCTTTCTTT.

The CDR3 here is CASSHSGSSYEQYF. The CDR3 region has the DNA TGTGCCAGCAGCCACAGCGGGAGCTCCTACGAGCAGTACTTC. The chain is built from TRBV3-1 and TRBJ2-7; 8 nucleotides match TRBD2. Germline V gene lookup returns CDR1 LGHDT and CDR2 YNNKEL (reference sequence). V dropped 3 bases and J dropped 0; count of bases not matched to a gene: 1. This CDR3 is built from 14 residues.

The chain couples TRBV6-1 to TRBJ2-7; TRBD1 agrees at 7 bases. The CDR3 sequence is 14 residues long. Germline lookup yields CDR1 MNHNS and CDR2 SASEGT. J was trimmed by 3 bases and V by 4 bases; bases with no gene match: 6. The CDR3 region has the DNA TGTGCCAGCAGTGCCGACAGGGTGAGCTACGAGCAGTACTTC. Amino acids: CASSADRVSYEQYF.

This clone was counted between two and nine times. V is TRBV6-1 and J is TRBJ1-2; 8 bases fit TRBD1. The junction had 13 bases not matched to a gene; V was cut back by 2 bases and J by 8 bases. Germline V gene sequence: CDR1 MNHNS, CDR2 SASEGT. The CDR3 contains 16 residues. CDR3 DNA: TGTGCCAGCAGTGAACCCGACAGGGGCTCGCTGCTCGGCTACACCTTC. This encodes CASSEPDRGSLLGYTF.

This clone was seen a handful of times. The chain is built from TRBV6-1 and TRBJ2-7; 9 bases map to TRBD1. The CDR3 has 14 amino acids. The germline V gene encodes CDR1 MNHNS and CDR2 SASEGT. Trimming cost V 6 bases and J 5 bases; bases outside gene matches: 8. DNA for the CDR3: TGTGCCAGCAGGCGCACAGGGGGCGAGGACGAGCAGTACTTC. Its translation: CASRRTGGEDEQYF.

The chain employs TRBV6-1 and TRBJ1-2; D unclear. The germline V and J ends were trimmed by 7 bases and 8 bases, with 14 bases remaining between them. The CDR3 consists of 12 residues. CDR1 is MNHNS and CDR2 is SASEGT in the germline V gene. The CDR3 spells CASTLDLYGYTF. CDR3 bases: TGTGCCAGCACCCTAGACTTATACGGCTACACCTTC.